This T cell receptor (beta chain) was retrieved from a study of sequential checkpoint blockade in melanoma (dated by TCRdb to about 2019). Regarding the study in general: Using 1:1 randomization, the trial assigned patients either to first-line nivolumab followed by ipilimumab (arm A) or to ipilimumab followed by nivolumab (arm B). Maintenance nivolumab was given following each of the two trial sequences. The paper's findings and limits, for the study overall: The model for predicting response that combines TCR metrics with mutation burden needs to be validated in larger, independent patient cohorts.

The immunoSEQ Assay was used to immunosequence TCRbeta CDR3 regions from genomic DNA. Prior to high-throughput sequencing, genomic DNA was amplified by bias-controlled multiplex PCR. Per the authors' processing: To quantify the absolute abundance of each unique TCRbeta CDR3 region, the sequences were collapsed and filtered. Clonality was defined as 1 minus Pielou's evenness and was calculated using productive rearrangements only. Clones with significantly greater frequencies in on-treatment versus baseline samples were identified using a previously published method. TCRdb took this table from immuneACCESS and kept in-frame rearrangements with V and J called. Such tables lack part of the clones; where checked against another copy, unresolved V genes explain under half of the gap, and the rest is unexplained. The DNA was the basis for D and trimming; V, J and clone size are from that table. This sample gives fewer than 25,000 clones in total; 65% to 85% of them show up just once. Of the sample, about 9.5% falls within the top ten clones.

For this clone: Its binding antigen is unknown. Per-base quality was not reported, and no clone a single base away is much larger than it.

The germline V gene (reference sequence) sets CDR1 to MNHEY and CDR2 to SMNVEV. The CDR3 goes from the cysteine to the phenylalanine over 15 residues. Just CDR3 DNA is preserved here, 45 bases in frame from base 1. Relative to germline, V is 5 bases shorter and J is 6 bases shorter, with 17 bases between their ends. The sample's treatment or condition label, in plain terms: randomized to nivolumab then ipilimumab (arm A) or the reverse (arm B). None of the patients in the trial had previously been given DNA-damaging chemotherapy. A FACS Aria II flow cytometer was used to sort live CD3+CD8+ cells that were negative for CD19 and CD56 from thawed PBMCs. The samples were obtained from melanoma patients enrolled in CheckMate 064, an open-label, randomized phase II trial testing sequential checkpoint blockade. Peripheral blood mononuclear cells were collected by leukapheresis, purified using Ficoll-Paque, and frozen in human serum containing about 10% DMSO. Immediately after sorting, the purity of sorted blood CD3+CD8+ cells was verified to be >95%, after which DNA was extracted.

The receptor's source is a human donor with melanoma. The chain is made from TRBV27 and TRBJ1-5; tentative D gene TRBD1, with 6 bases matching. Sequences were derived from CD8+ T cells sorted from blood (inferred from file names), sampled from a patient given nivolumab and ipilimumab in sequence. The nucleotide sequence is TGTGCCAGCAGTCCCGCTCACAGGGCCGGTCAGCCCCAGCATTTT. This encodes CASSPAHRAGQPQHF.